This T cell receptor (beta chain) was found in a study of molecular identifiers for immune sequencing clone quantification. Study as a whole: Replicate RNA from approximately 20,000 or 98,000 naive CD8 T cells formed five aliquots; four were sequenced.

This CDR3 is built from 15 residues. Germline assignment: CDR1 SNHLY and CDR2 FYNNEI. V trimming: 5 bases; J trimming: 1 base; junction bases outside the gene matches: 8. In preparing bulk TCR libraries, previously described methods and listed TCR primers were used. Via MiXCR, TCRdb re-called the PCR reads, giving one row per CDR3 protein. The sample gives around 460,000 distinct CDR3 sequences, roughly 25% of which show up once; 0.76% is in the top ten. The sequencing input was naive CD8+ T cells from blood, with Jurkat cell RNA spiked in. This sample's subset: FACS-sorted CD8+CD4-CCR7+CD45RA+ naive T cells. The V gene is TRBV2, the J gene TRBJ2-7, with TRBD1 matching over 7 bases. The receptor was derived from a human donor in good health. Some libraries in this study had Jurkat cell RNA spiked in. CDR3 bases: TGTGCCAGCAGTCACAGGGGTATGGGGTCCTACGAGCAGTACTTC. The encoded protein is CASSHRGMGSYEQYF. The full variable domain, in which reference TRBV2 and TRBJ2-7 provide the parts outside the CDR3, is EPEVTQTPSHQVTQMGQEVILRCVPISNHLYFYWYRQILGQKVEFLVSFYNNEISEKSEIFDDQFSVERPDGSNFTLKIRSTKLEDSAMYFCASSHRGMGSYEQYFGPGTRLTVT.